This TCR beta chain was sequenced for a study of regulatory T cells in long-lasting Graves disease. The study, taken as a whole, reports: Persistent Graves' patients showed less TCR diversity than newly diagnosed ones.

Remarks on this clonotype: Its antigen is still unknown.

Per the germline V gene, CDR1 is SGHTS and CDR2 is YDEGEE. There are 14 residues in the CDR3. V lost 6 bases to trimming and J lost 7 bases, with 17 bases between them. This sample's time point: newly diagnosed GD, antithyroid drugs for less than 3 months. PBMCs provided the RNA from which the TCR library was made. iRepertoire HTBI primers and Arm-PCR of CDR3 regions built TCR beta libraries. TCRdb itself ran the multiplex PCR reads through MiXCR, one entry per CDR3 protein. The sample records approximately 310,000 distinct CDR3 sequences, about 18% being singletons. Material: peripheral blood mononuclear cells (PBMCs), obtained at new diagnosis, from a patient treated with antithyroid drugs. This receptor was taken from a female donor with Graves disease. The chain recombines TRBV5-8 with TRBJ2-1; weak D call: TRBD2 (6 bases). CDR3 sequence reads: CASTPPTSYNEQFF. The DNA for the CDR3 is TGTGCCAGCACCCCCCCGACTAGTTATAATGAGCAGTTCTTC.